Below, one T cell receptor (beta chain) is given with its context. Libraries were prepared by immunoSEQ multiplex PCR; TCRdb keeps only in-frame clonotypes and omits some of them. The sample lists about 62,000 clones; roughly four fifths were seen once. The sample comes from a study of radiotherapy plus CTLA-4 blockade in lung cancer. Across the whole study: Disease control was present in more than 30% of patients, and objective responses in more than 15%.

The receptor's source is a human donor with non-small cell lung cancer who had a complete response to radiotherapy plus ipilimumab. The input for sequencing was peripheral blood, taken from a patient treated with radiotherapy plus ipilimumab.

CDR3 sequence: CASSLSDGGTEAFF. DNA of the CDR3: TGTGCCAGCAGTTTATCGGATGGAGGAACTGAAGCTTTCTTT. The gene calls are TRBV27 and TRBJ1-1; D remains unclear. CDR1 and CDR2 from the germline V gene are MNHEY and SMNVEV (reference sequence). The ends were cut back, 0 bases at V and 5 bases at J, with 10 bases in the middle. This CDR3 has 14 residues.